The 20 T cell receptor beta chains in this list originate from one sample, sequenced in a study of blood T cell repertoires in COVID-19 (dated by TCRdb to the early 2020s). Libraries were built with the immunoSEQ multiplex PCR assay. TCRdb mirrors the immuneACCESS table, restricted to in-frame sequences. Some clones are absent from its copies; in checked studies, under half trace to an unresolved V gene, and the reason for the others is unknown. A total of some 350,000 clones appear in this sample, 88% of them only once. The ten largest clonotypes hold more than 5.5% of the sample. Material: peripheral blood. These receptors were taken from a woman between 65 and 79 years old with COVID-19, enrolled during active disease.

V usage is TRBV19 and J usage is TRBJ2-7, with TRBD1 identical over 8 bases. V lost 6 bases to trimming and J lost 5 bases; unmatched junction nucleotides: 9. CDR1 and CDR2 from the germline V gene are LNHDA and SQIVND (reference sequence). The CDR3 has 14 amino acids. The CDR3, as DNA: TGTGCCAGTAGCTTGACAGGGGAAGTCGACGAGCAGTACTTC. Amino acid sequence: CASSLTGEVDEQYF.

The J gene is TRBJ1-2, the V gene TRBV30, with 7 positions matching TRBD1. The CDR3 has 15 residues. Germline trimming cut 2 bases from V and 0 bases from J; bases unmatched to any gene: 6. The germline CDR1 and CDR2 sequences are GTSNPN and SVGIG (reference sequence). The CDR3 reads CAWSTPGQTNYGYTF. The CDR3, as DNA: TGTGCCTGGAGTACCCCGGGACAGACTAACTATGGCTACACCTTC.

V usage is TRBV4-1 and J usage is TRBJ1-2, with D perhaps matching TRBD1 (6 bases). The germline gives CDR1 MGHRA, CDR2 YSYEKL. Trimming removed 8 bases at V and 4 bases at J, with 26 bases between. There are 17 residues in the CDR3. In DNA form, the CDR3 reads TGCGCCAGCTGCCCCCTCCCATCGGGGGGCGCCCGCTATGGCTACACCTTC. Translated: CASCPLPSGGARYGYTF.

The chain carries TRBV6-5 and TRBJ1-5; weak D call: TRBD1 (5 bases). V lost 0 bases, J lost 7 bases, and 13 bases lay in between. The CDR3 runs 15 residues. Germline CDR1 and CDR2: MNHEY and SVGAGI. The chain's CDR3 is CASSYSRVGGQPQHF. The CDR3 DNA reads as TGTGCCAGCAGTTACTCGCGGGTCGGGGGACAGCCCCAGCATTTT.

This CDR3 is CASSQEGGGGNTIYF. The CDR3 DNA reads as TGCGCCAGCAGCCAAGAGGGCGGAGGGGGAAACACCATATATTTT. The chain is built from TRBV4-1 and TRBJ1-3; unclear D gene. Germline V gene lookup returns CDR1 MGHRA and CDR2 YSYEKL. The ends were cut back, 0 bases at V and 4 bases at J, with 10 bases in the middle. The CDR3 has 15 amino acids.

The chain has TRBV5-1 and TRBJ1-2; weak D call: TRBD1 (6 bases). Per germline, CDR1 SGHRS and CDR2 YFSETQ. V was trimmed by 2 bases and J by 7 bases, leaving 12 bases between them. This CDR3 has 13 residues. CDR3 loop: CASSLGGASGYTF. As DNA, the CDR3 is TGCGCCAGCAGCTTAGGGGGGGCGAGTGGCTACACCTTC.

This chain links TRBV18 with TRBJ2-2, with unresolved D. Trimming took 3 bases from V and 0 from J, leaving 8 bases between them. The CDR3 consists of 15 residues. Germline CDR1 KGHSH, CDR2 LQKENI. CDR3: CASSPASANTGELFF. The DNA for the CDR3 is TGTGCCAGCTCACCCGCTAGTGCGAACACCGGGGAGCTGTTTTTT.

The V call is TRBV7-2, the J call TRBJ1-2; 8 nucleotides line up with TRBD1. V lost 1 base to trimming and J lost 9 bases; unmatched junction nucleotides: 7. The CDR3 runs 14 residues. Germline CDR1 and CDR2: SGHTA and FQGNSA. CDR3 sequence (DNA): TGTGCCAGCAGCTTAGATGGACAGGGTGGCCGCTACACCTTC. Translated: CASSLDGQGGRYTF.

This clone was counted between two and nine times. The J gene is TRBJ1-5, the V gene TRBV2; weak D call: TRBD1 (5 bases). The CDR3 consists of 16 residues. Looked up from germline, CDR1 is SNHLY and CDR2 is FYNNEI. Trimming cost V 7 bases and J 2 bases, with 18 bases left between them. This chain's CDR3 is CASKGGGEWGNQPQHF. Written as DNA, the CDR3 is TGTGCCAGCAAAGGTGGGGGGGAGTGGGGCAATCAGCCCCAGCATTTT.

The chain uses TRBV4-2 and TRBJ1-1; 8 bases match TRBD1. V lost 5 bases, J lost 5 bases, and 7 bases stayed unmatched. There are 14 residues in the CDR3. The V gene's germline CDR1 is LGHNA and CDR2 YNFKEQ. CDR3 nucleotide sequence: TGTGCCAGCAGCGGGGGCAGGGGGCAGACTGAAGCTTTCTTT. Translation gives CASSGGRGQTEAFF.

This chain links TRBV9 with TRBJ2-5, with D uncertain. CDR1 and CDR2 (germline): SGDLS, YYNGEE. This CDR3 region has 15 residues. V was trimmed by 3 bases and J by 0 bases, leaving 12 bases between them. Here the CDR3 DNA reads TGTGCCAGCAGCGGTCCTCTAGGCTACCAAGAGACCCAGTACTTC. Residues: CASSGPLGYQETQYF.

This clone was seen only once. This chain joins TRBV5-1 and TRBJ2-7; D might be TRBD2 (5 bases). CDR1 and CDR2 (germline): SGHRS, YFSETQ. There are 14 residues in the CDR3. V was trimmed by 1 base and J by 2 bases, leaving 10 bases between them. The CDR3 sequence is CASSLYGLAYEQYF. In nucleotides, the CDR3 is TGCGCCAGCAGCTTGTACGGACTCGCCTACGAGCAGTACTTC. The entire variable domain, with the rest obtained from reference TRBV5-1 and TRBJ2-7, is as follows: KAGVTQTPRYLIKTRGQQVTLSCSPISGHRSVSWYQQTPGQGLQFLFEYFSETQRNKGNFPGRFSGRQFSNSRSEMNVSTLELGDSALYLCASSLYGLAYEQYFGPGTRLTVT.

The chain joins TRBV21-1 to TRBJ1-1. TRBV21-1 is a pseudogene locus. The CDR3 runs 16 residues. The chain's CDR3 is CASSKDGGYGKTEAFF. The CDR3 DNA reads TGTGCCAGCAGCAAAGACGGGGGGTATGGGAAAACTGAAGCTTTCTTT.

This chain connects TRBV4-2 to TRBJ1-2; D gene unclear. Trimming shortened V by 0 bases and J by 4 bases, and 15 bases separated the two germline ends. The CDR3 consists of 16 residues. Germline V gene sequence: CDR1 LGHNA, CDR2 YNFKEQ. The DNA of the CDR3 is TGTGCCAGCAGCCAAGAAAAGGTGGGAGGGTCCTATGGCTACACCTTC. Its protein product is CASSQEKVGGSYGYTF.

The CDR3: CGWGLAGGLPIVEFF. The CDR3 coding sequence is TGTGGCTGGGGACTAGCGGGGGGGCTCCCGATTGTGGAGTTCTTC. V is TRBV7-9 and J is TRBJ2-1, with 16 bases that match TRBD2. The CDR3 runs 15 residues. CDR1 is SEHNR, CDR2 FQNEAQ, per germline (reference sequence). The whole variable domain, filled in from reference TRBV7-9 and TRBJ2-1, reads DTGVSQNPRHKITKRGQNVTFRCDPISEHNRLYWYRQTLGQGPEFLTYFQNEAQLEKSRLLSDRFSAERPKGSFSTLEIQRTEQGDSAMYLCGWGLAGGLPIVEFFGPGTRLTVL.

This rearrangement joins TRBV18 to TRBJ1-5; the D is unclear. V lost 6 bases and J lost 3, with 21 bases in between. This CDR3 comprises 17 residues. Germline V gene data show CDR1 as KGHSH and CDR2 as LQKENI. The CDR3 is CASSPEGPRADNQPQHF. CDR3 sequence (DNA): TGTGCCAGCTCTCCGGAGGGCCCCCGGGCTGACAATCAGCCCCAGCATTTT.

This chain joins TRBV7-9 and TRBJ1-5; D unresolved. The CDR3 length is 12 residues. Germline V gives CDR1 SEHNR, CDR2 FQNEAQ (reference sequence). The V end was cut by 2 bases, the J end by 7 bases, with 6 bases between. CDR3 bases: TGTGCCAGCAGCTTAACCGAGCAGCCCCAGCATTTT. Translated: CASSLTEQPQHF.

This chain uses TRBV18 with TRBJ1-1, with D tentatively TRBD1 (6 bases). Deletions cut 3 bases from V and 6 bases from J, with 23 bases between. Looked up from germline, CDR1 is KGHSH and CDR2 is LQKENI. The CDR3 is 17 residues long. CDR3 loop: CASSPNPPGHPPAEAFF. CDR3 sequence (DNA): TGTGCCAGCTCACCTAACCCCCCGGGACATCCTCCCGCTGAAGCTTTCTTT. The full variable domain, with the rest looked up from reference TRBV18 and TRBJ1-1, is NAGVMQNPRHLVRRRGQEARLRCSPMKGHSHVYWYRQLPEEGLKFMVYLQKENIIDESGMPKERFSAEFPKEGPSILRIQQVVRGDSAAYFCASSPNPPGHPPAEAFFGQGTRLTVV.

For the CDR3, the DNA is TGCGCCAGCAGCCAAGTATCCGGGAACTACGAGCAGTACTTC. Translating gives CASSQVSGNYEQYF. The chain carries TRBV4-1 and TRBJ2-7, with D maybe TRBD2 (5 bases). V lost 1 base and J 3 bases, leaving 10 bases between the germline ends. The CDR3 extends over 14 amino acids. Germline CDR1 and CDR2: MGHRA and YSYEKL.

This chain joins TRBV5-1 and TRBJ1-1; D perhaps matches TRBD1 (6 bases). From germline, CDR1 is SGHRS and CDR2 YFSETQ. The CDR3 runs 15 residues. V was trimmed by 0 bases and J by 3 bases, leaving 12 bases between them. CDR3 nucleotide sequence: TGCGCCAGCAGCTTGGGGGCAGGGGCGGACACTGAAGCTTTCTTT. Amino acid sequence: CASSLGAGADTEAFF.